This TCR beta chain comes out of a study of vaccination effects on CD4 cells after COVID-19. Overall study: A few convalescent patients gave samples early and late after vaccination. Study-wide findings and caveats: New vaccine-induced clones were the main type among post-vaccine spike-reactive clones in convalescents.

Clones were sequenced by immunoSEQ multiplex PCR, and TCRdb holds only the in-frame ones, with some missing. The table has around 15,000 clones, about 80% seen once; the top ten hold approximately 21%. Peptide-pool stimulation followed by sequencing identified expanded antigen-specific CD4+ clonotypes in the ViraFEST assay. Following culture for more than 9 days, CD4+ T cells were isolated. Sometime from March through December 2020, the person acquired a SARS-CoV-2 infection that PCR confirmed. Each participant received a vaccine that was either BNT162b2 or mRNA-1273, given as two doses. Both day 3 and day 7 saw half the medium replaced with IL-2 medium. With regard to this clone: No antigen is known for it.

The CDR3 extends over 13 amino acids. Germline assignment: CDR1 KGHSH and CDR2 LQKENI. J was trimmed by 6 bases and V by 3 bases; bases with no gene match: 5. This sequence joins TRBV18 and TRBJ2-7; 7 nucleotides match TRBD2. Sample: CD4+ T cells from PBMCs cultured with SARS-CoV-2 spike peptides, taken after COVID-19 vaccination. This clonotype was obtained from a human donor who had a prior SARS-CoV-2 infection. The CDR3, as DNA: TGTGCCAGCTCACCGACTAGCCCTCTCGAGCAGTACTTC. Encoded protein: CASSPTSPLEQYF.